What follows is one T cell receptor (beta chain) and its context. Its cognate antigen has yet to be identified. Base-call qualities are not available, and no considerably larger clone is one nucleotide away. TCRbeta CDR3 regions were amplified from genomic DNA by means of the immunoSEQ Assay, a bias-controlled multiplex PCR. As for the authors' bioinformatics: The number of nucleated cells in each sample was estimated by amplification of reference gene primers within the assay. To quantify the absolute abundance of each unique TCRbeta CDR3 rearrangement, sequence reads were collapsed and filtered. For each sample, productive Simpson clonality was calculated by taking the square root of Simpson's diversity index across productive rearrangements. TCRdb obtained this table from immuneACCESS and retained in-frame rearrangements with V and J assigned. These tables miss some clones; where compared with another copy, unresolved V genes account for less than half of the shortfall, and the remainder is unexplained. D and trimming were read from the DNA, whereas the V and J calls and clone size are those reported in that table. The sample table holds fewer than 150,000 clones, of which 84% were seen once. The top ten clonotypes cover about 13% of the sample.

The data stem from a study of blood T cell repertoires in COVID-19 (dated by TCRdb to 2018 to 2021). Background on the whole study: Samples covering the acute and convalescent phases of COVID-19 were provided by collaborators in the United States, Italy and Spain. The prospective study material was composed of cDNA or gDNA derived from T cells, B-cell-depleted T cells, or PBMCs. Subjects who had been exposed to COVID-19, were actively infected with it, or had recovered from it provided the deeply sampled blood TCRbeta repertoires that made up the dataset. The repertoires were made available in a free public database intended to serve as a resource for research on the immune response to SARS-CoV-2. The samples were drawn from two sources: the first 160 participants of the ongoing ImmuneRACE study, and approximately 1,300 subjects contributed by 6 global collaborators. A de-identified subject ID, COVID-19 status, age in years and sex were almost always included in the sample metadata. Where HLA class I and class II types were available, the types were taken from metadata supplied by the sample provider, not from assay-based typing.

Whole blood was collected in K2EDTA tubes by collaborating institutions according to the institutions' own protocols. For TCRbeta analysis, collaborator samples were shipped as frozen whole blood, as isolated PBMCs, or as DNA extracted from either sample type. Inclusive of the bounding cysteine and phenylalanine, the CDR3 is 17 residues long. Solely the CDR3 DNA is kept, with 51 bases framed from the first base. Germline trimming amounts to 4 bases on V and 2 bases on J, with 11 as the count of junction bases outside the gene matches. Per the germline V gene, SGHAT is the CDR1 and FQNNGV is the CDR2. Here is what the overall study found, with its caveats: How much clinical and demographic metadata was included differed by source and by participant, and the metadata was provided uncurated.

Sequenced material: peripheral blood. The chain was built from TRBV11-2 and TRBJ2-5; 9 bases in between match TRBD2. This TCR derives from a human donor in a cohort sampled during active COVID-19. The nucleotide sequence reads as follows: TGTGCCAGCAGCTCTCCTGGGCGGGGGGGGGCTCAAGAGACCCAGTACTTC. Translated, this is CASSSPGRGGAQETQYF. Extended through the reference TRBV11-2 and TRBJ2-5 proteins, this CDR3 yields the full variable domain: EAGVAQSPRYKIIEKRQSVAFWCNPISGHATLYWYQQILGQGPKLLIQFQNNGVVDDSQLPKDRFSAERLKGVDSTLKIQPAKLEDSAVYLCASSSPGRGGAQETQYFGPGTRLLVL.